This T cell receptor beta chain was profiled in a study of blood T cell repertoires in COVID-19 (dated by TCRdb to the early 2020s). Looking at the study overall: Samples from collaborators originated in the United States, Italy and Spain and spanned both the acute and convalescent phases of COVID-19. The prospective study material was composed of cDNA or gDNA derived from T cells, B-cell-depleted T cells, or PBMCs. Deeply sampled blood TCRbeta repertoires from subjects exposed to, actively infected with, or recovered from COVID-19 were included in the dataset. The repertoires were made available in a free public database intended to serve as a resource for research on the immune response to SARS-CoV-2. Samples came from the ongoing ImmuneRACE study (first 160 participants) plus 1,254 subjects from 6 global collaborators. The sample metadata nearly always contained a de-identified subject ID, COVID-19 status, age in years and sex. Where available, HLA class I and class II types were taken from metadata supplied by the sample provider and were not determined by assay-based typing. Points the paper makes about the study in general: The quantity of clinical and demographic metadata differed by source and by participant and was supplied without curation.

Samples from volunteer blood donors who had recovered from COVID-19 were contributed by a second Seattle source. Whole blood was collected in K2EDTA tubes by collaborating institutions according to the institutions' own protocols. For TCRbeta analysis, collaborators shipped samples as frozen whole blood, isolated PBMCs, or DNA extracted from either of those sample types. The CDR3 goes from the cysteine to the phenylalanine over 15 residues. Only the CDR3 region is kept as DNA, spanning 45 bases read in frame from base 1. Trimming leaves V shorter by 6 bases and J shorter by 5 bases, with the junction holding 11 bases beyond the gene matches. CDR1 and CDR2 are read off the germline V gene (reference sequence) as MNHEY and SMNVEV. TCRbeta CDR3 regions were amplified from genomic DNA by means of the immunoSEQ Assay, a bias-controlled multiplex PCR. On the study's bioinformatics: The number of nucleated cells in each sample was estimated from the amplification of reference gene primers within the assay. Sequence reads were collapsed and filtered to measure the absolute abundance of every unique TCRbeta CDR3 rearrangement. Productive Simpson clonality was computed per sample as the square root of Simpson's diversity index over productive rearrangements. Held by TCRdb, this immuneACCESS table contains in-frame sequences only and omits some clones. Under half of the omission traces to an unresolved V gene where checked; the cause of the rest is unknown. V, J and clone size derive from that table, while D and trimming were established from the DNA sequence. This sample comprises roughly 200,000 clones, roughly 80% of them detected only once. The ten biggest clones cover 13% of the sample.

Concerning this clone itself: The antigen it binds to is not known. Per-base qualities were not stored, and no clone one base away is much larger.

The sample taken for sequencing was peripheral blood. The chain is assembled from TRBV27 and TRBJ2-5, with TRBD1 matching 8 junction bases. The source of this sequence is a man aged 45 to 65 who had recovered from COVID-19. The DNA sequence reads TGTGCCAGCAGATGGACGGGACAGGCCCCTGAGACCCAGTACTTC. It encodes CASRWTGQAPETQYF.